The clone carrying this TCR beta chain appeared a few times. Its target is unknown. This CDR3 spans 19 amino acids. The junction had 14 bases not matched to a gene; V was cut back by 1 base and J by 0 bases. From germline, CDR1 is SGHAT and CDR2 FQNNGV. TCRdb analysed the RT-PCR reads with MiXCR anew, one entry per CDR3 protein. This table holds about 530,000 distinct CDR3 sequences, 12% found once. This record comes from a study of response to subunit inactivated influenza vaccine. Points from the study as a whole: New T cells are recruited in small numbers by each seasonal influenza vaccination, according to the authors' suggestion.

The clonotype comes from a man in his forties or fifties who received an inactivated influenza vaccine. This sequence joins TRBV11-2 and TRBJ1-1; 7 nucleotides agree with TRBD1. The source material was PBMCs from blood, sampled on the day of vaccination. CDR3 loop: CASSLGQGGGRAMNTEAFF. CDR3 nucleotide sequence: TGTGCCAGCAGCTTAGGACAGGGCGGGGGTAGGGCGATGAACACTGAAGCTTTCTTT.